Listed here are 24 T cell receptor beta chains from one sample, sequenced in a study of vaccination effects on CD4 cells after COVID-19. Isolation of CD4+ T cells took place after 10 days of culture. Vaccine administered to participants consisted of two doses of either BNT162b2 or mRNA-1273. TCRdb's table, derived via immunoSEQ multiplex PCR, lists solely in-frame clones and lacks some. The data show tens of thousands of clones, about four fifths seen once. The antigens these receptors bind are not known. The material sequenced was CD4+ T cells from PBMCs cultured without peptide, taken after COVID-19 vaccination. The source of these receptors is a human donor who received a COVID-19 vaccine.

The gene calls are TRBV28 and TRBJ2-7; weak D call: TRBD1 (6 bases). The CDR3 extends over 14 amino acids. Germline values: CDR1 MDHEN, CDR2 SYDVKM. The V and J ends lost 3 bases and 3 bases respectively, with 12 bases between them. The DNA for the CDR3 is TGTGCCAGCAGTTTCGGACGGACAGACTACGAGCAGTACTTC. As protein: CASSFGRTDYEQYF.

The chain joins TRBV7-2 to TRBJ2-1; D not resolved. Trimming cost V 4 bases and J 5 bases, with 9 bases left between them. The CDR3 length is 13 residues. In germline, CDR1 is SGHTA, CDR2 FQGNSA. CDR3 DNA: TGTGCCAGCAGCTCTAGGGCCGACAATGAGCAGTTCTTC. Its protein product is CASSSRADNEQFF.

This rearrangement joins TRBV7-9 to TRBJ2-2, with a weak D call TRBD2 (5 bases). CDR1 and CDR2 from the germline V gene are SEHNR and FQNEAQ (reference sequence). CDR3 size: 17 residues. Trimming took 2 bases from V and 4 from J, leaving 17 bases between them. This CDR3 is CASSLPAGGTSTGELFF. DNA for the CDR3: TGTGCCAGCAGCTTACCGGCGGGCGGAACCTCCACCGGGGAGCTGTTTTTT.

The chain links TRBV30 to TRBJ2-7, with 7 positions matching TRBD2. The V gene end was trimmed by 4 bases and the J gene end by 7 bases; junction bases not matched to a gene: 16. The CDR3 sequence is 15 residues long. Germline V gene lookup returns CDR1 GTSNPN and CDR2 SVGIG (reference sequence). The CDR3 is CAWTQTGTIPREQYF. The CDR3 DNA is TGTGCCTGGACCCAGACCGGGACTATCCCGAGGGAGCAGTACTTC.

V usage is TRBV3-1 (or the pseudogene TRBV3-2) and J usage is TRBJ2-3; tentatively, D is TRBD1 or TRBD2 (6 bases each). This CDR3 region has 15 residues. Germline lookup yields CDR1 LGHDT and CDR2 YNNKEL (reference sequence). V was shortened by 3 bases and J by 3 bases, with 13 bases between the two germline ends. In DNA form, the CDR3 reads TGTGCCAGCAGCCATTCGGGGGCCCGGACAGATACGCAGTATTTT. Protein: CASSHSGARTDTQYF.

This rearrangement joins TRBV28 to TRBJ2-7; 7 bases agree with TRBD1. V shed 6 bases and J 3 bases; nucleotides not matched to a gene: 20. CDR1 and CDR2 (germline): MDHEN, SYDVKM. This CDR3 region has 18 residues. The DNA of the CDR3 is TGTGCCAGCAGCCTACCCGTCCCCGGAAGTGGGGACAGCTACGAGCAGTACTTC. Translated: CASSLPVPGSGDSYEQYF.

The chain carries TRBV19 and TRBJ1-1; D ambiguous. Germline V gene lookup returns CDR1 LNHDA and CDR2 SQIVND (reference sequence). This CDR3 is 15 amino acids long. V was shortened by 0 bases and J by 5 bases, with 13 bases between the two germline ends. CDR3 amino acids: CASSIDRRGGTEAFF. DNA for the CDR3: TGTGCCAGTAGTATAGATCGACGGGGAGGGACTGAAGCTTTCTTT.

The chain joins TRBV5-4 to TRBJ2-7, with TRBD2 matching over 12 bases. Germline V CDR1 and CDR2: SGHNT, YYREEE (reference sequence). The junction had 6 bases not matched to a gene; V was cut back by 4 bases and J by 4 bases. The CDR3 totals 15 residues. The CDR3 loop is CASSRRTSGKYEQYF. CDR3 nucleotides: TGTGCCAGCAGCCGAAGGACTAGCGGGAAATACGAGCAGTACTTC.

V is TRBV18 and J is TRBJ2-1; the match to TRBD2 covers 9 bases. There are 15 residues in the CDR3. Losses at the gene ends were 3 bases for V and 8 bases for J; bases not matched to a gene: 8. Germline V gene sequence: CDR1 KGHSH, CDR2 LQKENI. CDR3 coding DNA: TGTGCCAGCTCACCGCGGGGGGGCAGGGCCGATGAGCAGTTCTTC. Its protein is CASSPRGGRADEQFF.

The V call is TRBV4-2, the J call TRBJ1-6, with TRBD1 matching 7 bases. Trimming took 5 bases from V and 5 from J; bases not matched to a gene: 6. The germline gives CDR1 LGHNA, CDR2 YNFKEQ. The CDR3 spans 15 residues. CDR3: CASSGTGENNSPLHF. CDR3 bases: TGTGCCAGCAGCGGTACAGGGGAAAATAATTCACCCCTCCACTTT.

In the case of this clone: The junction departs from the called germline gene at one end, perhaps through a read error. J is TRBJ2-7 and V is TRBV6-1; 10 bases agree with TRBD1. CDR1 MNHNS and CDR2 SASEGT come from the germline V gene. CDR3 length: 13 amino acids. CDR3 amino acids: CASSEGGQGHMNF. In nucleotides, the CDR3 is TGTGCCAGCAGTGAAGGGGGACAGGGGCATATGAACTTC.

This chain links TRBV5-4 with TRBJ2-7; TRBD1 matches 9 bases. The CDR3 runs 14 residues. J was trimmed by 3 bases and V by 4 bases; bases with no gene match: 5. The V gene's germline CDR1 is SGHNT and CDR2 YYREEE (reference sequence). The chain's CDR3 is CASSIRDRDYEQYF. CDR3 DNA: TGTGCCAGCAGCATCCGGGACAGGGACTACGAGCAGTACTTC.

The genes are TRBV5-5 and TRBJ2-7; a weak D match, TRBD1 (5 bases). The CDR3 is made up of 16 amino acids. V shed 0 bases and J shed 1 base, with 14 bases lying between them. CDR1 is SGHKS and CDR2 is YYEKEE in the germline V gene (reference sequence). CDR3 in amino acids: CASSLEFSGMSYEQYF. The CDR3 nucleotides are TGTGCCAGCAGCTTGGAATTTTCAGGGATGTCCTACGAGCAGTACTTC.

The chain links TRBV19 to TRBJ1-5, with D tentatively TRBD1 (6 bases). V was cut by 7 bases and J by 0 bases, with 13 bases left in between. This CDR3 comprises 15 residues. Germline V gene data show CDR1 as LNHDA and CDR2 as SQIVND (reference sequence). CDR3 residues: CASTLQGHSNQPQHF. CDR3 coding DNA: TGTGCCAGTACCCTTCAGGGACATAGCAATCAGCCCCAGCATTTT.

This clone is a singleton in its sample. This rearrangement joins TRBV18 to TRBJ2-1; possibly TRBD1 for D (6 bases). The ends were cut back, 0 bases at V and 7 bases at J, with 10 bases in the middle. Germline CDR1 and CDR2: KGHSH and LQKENI. This CDR3 is built from 14 residues. The CDR3 sequence is CASSPPQGKNEQFF. The CDR3 DNA is TGTGCCAGCTCACCACCGCAGGGGAAGAATGAGCAGTTCTTC.

The genes are TRBV7-6 and TRBJ2-3; 16 bases are a match to TRBD2. The CDR3 covers 18 residues. Germline V lookup: CDR1 SGHVS, CDR2 FNYEAQ. J lost 1 base, V lost 5 bases, and 6 bases had no gene match. CDR3 in DNA: TGTGCCAGCAGCGGTCCGGGACTAGCGGGAGGGGGCACAGATACGCAGTATTTT. This codes for CASSGPGLAGGGTDTQYF.

V usage is TRBV6-6 and J usage is TRBJ1-2, with D uncertain. The V end lost 5 bases, the J end lost 4 bases, and 11 bases lay between the germline ends. The CDR3 totals 13 residues. Germline V gene lookup returns CDR1 MNHNY and CDR2 SVGAGI (reference sequence). CDR3 in DNA: TGTGCCAGCAGTCCCGTTACACTCTATGGCTACACCTTC. The encoded protein is CASSPVTLYGYTF.

The chain joins TRBV6-1 to TRBJ1-2; the D gene is possibly TRBD1 (5 bases). Trimming removed 0 bases from V and 1 base from J, with 9 bases in between. This CDR3 has 15 residues. Germline V gene sequence: CDR1 MNHNS, CDR2 SASEGT. The CDR3 region is CASSEAGTFNYGYTF. In DNA form, the CDR3 reads TGTGCCAGCAGTGAAGCCGGGACCTTTAACTATGGCTACACCTTC.

V usage is TRBV7-2 and J usage is TRBJ2-3, with D unclear. The germline CDR1 and CDR2 sequences are SGHTA and FQGNSA. Between the trimmed V and J ends, which lost 2 bases and 4 bases, there was a span of 13 bases. The CDR3 length is 15 residues. The DNA for the CDR3 is TGTGCCAGCAGCTTAAAGTATGGGGTGGCAGATACGCAGTATTTT. Translated, it gives CASSLKYGVADTQYF. Full variable domain (outside the CDR3, taken from reference TRBV7-2 and TRBJ2-3): GAGVSQSPSNKVTEKGKDVELRCDPISGHTALYWYRQSLGQGLEFLIYFQGNSAPDKSGLPSDRFSAERTGGSVSTLTIQRTQQEDSAVYLCASSLKYGVADTQYFGPGTRLTVL.

The gene calls are TRBV2 and TRBJ2-2, with D possibly TRBD1 on 5 matching bases. Trimming removed 3 bases from V and 8 bases from J, with 13 bases in between. The germline gives CDR1 SNHLY, CDR2 FYNNEI. The CDR3 loop spans 14 amino acids. CDR3 bases: TGTGCCAGCAGTGAGGGGCGCCGTGCGGGGGAGCTGTTTTTT. Translation: CASSEGRRAGELFF.

The rearrangement joins TRBV2 to TRBJ2-7; 9 nucleotides line up with TRBD1. The V gene's germline CDR1 is SNHLY and CDR2 FYNNEI. J was trimmed by 2 bases and V by 8 bases; bases with no gene match: 7. The CDR3 has 14 residues. The CDR3 is CASLPGTGTYEQYF. The DNA for the CDR3 is TGTGCCAGCCTCCCAGGGACAGGGACCTACGAGCAGTACTTC.

The chain links TRBV11-1 to TRBJ2-6; D uncertain. From germline, CDR1 is SGHAT and CDR2 FQDESV (reference sequence). The V end lost 3 bases, the J end lost 4 bases, and 4 bases lay between the germline ends. This CDR3 comprises 13 residues. CDR3 nucleotides: TGTGCCAGCAGCTTCGCGGGGGCCAACGTCCTGACTTTC. Protein product: CASSFAGANVLTF. The full variable domain, rest sourced from reference TRBV11-1 and TRBJ2-6, is EAEVAQSPRYKITEKSQAVAFWCDPISGHATLYWYRQILGQGPELLVQFQDESVVDDSQLPKDRFSAERLKGVDSTLKIQPAELGDSAMYLCASSFAGANVLTFGAGSRLTVL.

The V call is TRBV29-1, the J call TRBJ2-1, with 11 bases aligning to TRBD1. This CDR3 is built from 12 residues. V lost 6 bases to trimming and J lost 7 bases; unmatched junction nucleotides: 2. Germline V CDR1 and CDR2: SQVTM, ANQGSEA. For the CDR3, the DNA is TGCAGCGTGGACAGGGGGCGGAATGAGCAGTTCTTC. This translates into CSVDRGRNEQFF.

The V gene is TRBV12-3 or TRBV12-4, the J gene TRBJ1-2; D gene unclear. This CDR3 spans 13 amino acids. The V gene lost 4 bases and the J gene lost 6 bases, with 12 bases spanning the gap. CDR3 protein: CASSSSTGHGYTF. The CDR3 nucleotides read TGTGCCAGCAGTTCCAGTACGGGTCATGGCTACACCTTC.